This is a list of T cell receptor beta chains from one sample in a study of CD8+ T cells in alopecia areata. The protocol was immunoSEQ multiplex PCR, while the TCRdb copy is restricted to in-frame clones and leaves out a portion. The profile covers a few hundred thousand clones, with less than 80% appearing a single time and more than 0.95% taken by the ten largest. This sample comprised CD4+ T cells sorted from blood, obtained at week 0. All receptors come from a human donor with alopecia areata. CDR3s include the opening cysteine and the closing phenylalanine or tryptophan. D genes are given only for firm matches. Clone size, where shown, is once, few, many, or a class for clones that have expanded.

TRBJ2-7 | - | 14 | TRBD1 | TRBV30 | CAWSPGTGGIEQYF | TGTGCCTGGAGTCCAGGGACAGGGGGTATCGAGCAGTACTTC
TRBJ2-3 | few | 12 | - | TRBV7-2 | CASSPRGDTQYF | TGTGCCAGCAGCCCCCGGGGAGATACGCAGTATTTT
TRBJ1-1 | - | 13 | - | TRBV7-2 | CASSPDGVIEAFF | TGTGCCAGCAGCCCCGACGGGGTGATTGAAGCTTTCTTT
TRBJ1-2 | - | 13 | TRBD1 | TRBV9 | CASSRDRVGGYTF | TGTGCCAGCAGTCGGGACAGGGTCGGTGGCTACACCTTC
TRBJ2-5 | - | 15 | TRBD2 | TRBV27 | CASSPPTGGRETQYF | TGTGCCAGCAGTCCCCCCACGGGGGGGCGGGAGACCCAGTACTTC
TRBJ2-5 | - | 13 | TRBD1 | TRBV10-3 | CAISGQGFETQYF | TGTGCCATCTCGGGACAGGGGTTCGAGACCCAGTACTTC
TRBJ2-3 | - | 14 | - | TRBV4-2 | CATRDGGGTDTQYF | TGTGCCACCCGGGACGGCGGAGGCACAGATACGCAGTATTTT
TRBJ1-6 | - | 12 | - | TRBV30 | CAWSAAYSPLHF | TGTGCCTGGAGTGCGGCTTATTCACCCCTCCACTTT
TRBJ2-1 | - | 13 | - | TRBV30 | CAWSGGPNNEQFF | TGTGCCTGGAGCGGGGGCCCTAACAATGAGCAGTTCTTC
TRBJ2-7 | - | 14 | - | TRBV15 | CATSGGLRGYEQYF | TGTGCCACCAGCGGCGGACTAAGGGGATACGAGCAGTACTTC
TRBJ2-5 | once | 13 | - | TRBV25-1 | CASSKGAGETQYF | TGTGCCAGCAGTAAGGGGGCGGGGGAGACCCAGTACTTC
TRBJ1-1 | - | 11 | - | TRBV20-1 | CSARVNTEAFF | TGCAGTGCTAGAGTAAACACTGAAGCTTTCTTT
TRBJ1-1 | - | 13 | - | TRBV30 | CAWRRSGDTEAFF | TGTGCCTGGAGAAGGAGCGGGGACACTGAAGCTTTCTTT
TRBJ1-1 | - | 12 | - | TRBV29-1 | CSVDGPHTEAFF | TGCAGCGTCGACGGACCGCACACTGAAGCTTTCTTT
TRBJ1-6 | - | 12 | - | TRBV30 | CAWTVDGSPLHF | TGTGCCTGGACCGTGGACGGTTCACCCCTCCACTTT
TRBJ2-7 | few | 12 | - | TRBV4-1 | CASSHDSYEQYF | TGCGCCAGCAGCCACGATTCCTACGAGCAGTACTTC
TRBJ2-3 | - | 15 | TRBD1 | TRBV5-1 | CASSLAEQGTDTQYF | TGCGCCAGCAGCTTGGCCGAACAGGGGACAGATACGCAGTATTTT
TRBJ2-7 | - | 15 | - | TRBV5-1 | CASSLGPSSYSEQYF | TGCGCCAGCAGCTTGGGGCCATCAAGTTACTCCGAGCAGTACTTC
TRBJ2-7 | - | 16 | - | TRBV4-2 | CASSQAAGLSSYEQYF | TGTGCCAGCAGCCAAGCGGCGGGACTCAGCTCCTACGAGCAGTACTTC
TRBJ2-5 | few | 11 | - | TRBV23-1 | CARGPVETQYF | TGCGCCCGGGGGCCGGTGGAGACCCAGTACTTC
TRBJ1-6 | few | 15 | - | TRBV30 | CAWSGDMRSSSPLHF | TGTGCCTGGAGTGGCGACATGAGGTCTAGTTCACCCCTCCACTTT
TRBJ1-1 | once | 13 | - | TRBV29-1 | CSVGGHPRTEAFF | TGCAGCGTTGGGGGACACCCAAGGACTGAAGCTTTCTTT
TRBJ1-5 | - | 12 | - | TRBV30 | CAWSRGNQPQHF | TGTGCCTGGAGTAGGGGCAATCAGCCCCAGCATTTT
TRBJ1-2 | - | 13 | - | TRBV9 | CASSVGQRYGYTF | TGTGCCAGCAGCGTAGGACAGCGCTATGGCTACACCTTC
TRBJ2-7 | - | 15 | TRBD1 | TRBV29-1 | CSVDGFGDRPYEQYF | TGCAGCGTTGACGGATTTGGGGACAGACCCTACGAGCAGTACTTC
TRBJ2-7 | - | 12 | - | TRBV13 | CASSLAQGEQYF | TGTGCCAGCAGCTTAGCTCAGGGCGAGCAGTACTTC
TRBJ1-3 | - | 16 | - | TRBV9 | CASSVVGRASGNTIYF | TGTGCCAGCAGCGTAGTAGGCAGGGCCTCTGGAAACACCATATATTTT
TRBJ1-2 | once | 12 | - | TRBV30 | CAWRFASYGYTF | TGTGCCTGGAGATTTGCCAGCTATGGCTACACCTTC
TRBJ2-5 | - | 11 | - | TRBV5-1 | CASRWSETQYF | TGCGCCAGCAGGTGGTCGGAGACCCAGTACTTC
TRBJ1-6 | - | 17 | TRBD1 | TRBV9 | CASSVASGTGYGSPLHF | TGTGCCAGCAGCGTAGCCTCGGGGACAGGGTATGGTTCACCCCTCCACTTT
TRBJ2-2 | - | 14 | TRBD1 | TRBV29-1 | CSAKDRAFTGELFF | TGCAGCGCTAAGGACAGGGCGTTCACCGGGGAGCTGTTTTTT
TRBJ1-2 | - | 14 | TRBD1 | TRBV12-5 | CASGLRTGGYGYTF | TGTGCTAGTGGTTTGCGGACAGGAGGCTATGGCTACACCTTC
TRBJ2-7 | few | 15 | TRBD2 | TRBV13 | CASSPHLSGGDEQYF | TGTGCCAGCAGCCCCCACCTTAGCGGGGGGGACGAGCAGTACTTC
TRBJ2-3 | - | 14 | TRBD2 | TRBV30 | CARGTSGGTDTQYF | TGTGCCCGAGGGACTAGCGGGGGAACAGATACGCAGTATTTT
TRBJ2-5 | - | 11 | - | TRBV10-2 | CASSEAETQYF | TGCGCCAGCAGTGAGGCGGAGACCCAGTACTTC
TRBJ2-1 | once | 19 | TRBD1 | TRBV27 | CASARLTGGPERYYNEQFF | TGTGCCAGCGCCCGTCTGACAGGGGGCCCGGAGAGATACTACAATGAGCAGTTCTTC
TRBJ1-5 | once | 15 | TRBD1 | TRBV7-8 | CASTWGTGGNQPQHF | TGTGCCAGCACCTGGGGGACAGGGGGCAATCAGCCCCAGCATTTT
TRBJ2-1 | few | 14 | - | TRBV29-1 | CSVVDRRPYNEQFF | TGCAGCGTTGTTGACAGGAGGCCCTACAATGAGCAGTTCTTC
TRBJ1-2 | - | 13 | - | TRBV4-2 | CASSQGRDGGYTF | TGTGCCAGCAGCCAAGGCAGGGATGGGGGCTACACCTTC
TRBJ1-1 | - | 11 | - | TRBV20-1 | CSARMWTEAFF | TGCAGTGCGAGGATGTGGACTGAAGCTTTCTTT
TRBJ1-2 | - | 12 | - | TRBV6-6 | CASSPDPRGYTF | TGTGCCAGCAGCCCGGATCCTCGGGGCTACACCTTC
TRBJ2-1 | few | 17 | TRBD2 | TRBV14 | CASSRGTSGGALYEQFF | TGTGCCAGCAGTCGAGGGACTAGCGGGGGGGCGCTTTATGAGCAGTTCTTC
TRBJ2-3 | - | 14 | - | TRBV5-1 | CASSLSQRTDTQYF | TGCGCCAGCAGCTTGAGCCAGCGCACAGATACGCAGTATTTT
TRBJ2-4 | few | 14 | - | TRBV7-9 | CASRHLRGDDIQYF | TGTGCCAGCAGGCATCTGAGGGGCGATGACATTCAGTACTTC
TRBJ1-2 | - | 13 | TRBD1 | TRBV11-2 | CASSATGHYGYTF | TGTGCCAGCAGCGCGACAGGGCACTATGGCTACACCTTC
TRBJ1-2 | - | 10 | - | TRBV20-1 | CSASGYGYTF | TGCAGTGCTAGCGGCTATGGCTACACCTTC
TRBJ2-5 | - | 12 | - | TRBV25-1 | CATRGHEETQYF | TGTGCCACCAGGGGTCATGAAGAGACCCAGTACTTC
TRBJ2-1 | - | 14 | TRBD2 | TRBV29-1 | CSVLTSGGSNEQFF | TGCAGCGTTCTGACTAGCGGGGGTTCCAATGAGCAGTTCTTC
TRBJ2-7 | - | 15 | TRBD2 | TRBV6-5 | CASSWGLAGAGEQYF | TGTGCCAGCAGCTGGGGACTAGCGGGGGCAGGCGAGCAGTACTTC
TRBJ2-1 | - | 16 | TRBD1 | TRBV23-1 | CASSQETGSSYNEQFF | TGCGCCAGCAGTCAAGAGACAGGGAGCTCCTACAATGAGCAGTTCTTC
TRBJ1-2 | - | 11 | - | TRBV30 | CAWSVLWGYTF | TGTGCCTGGAGTGTACTATGGGGCTACACCTTC
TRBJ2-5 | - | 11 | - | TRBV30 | CAWSGGETQYF | TGTGCCTGGAGTGGGGGAGAGACCCAGTACTTC
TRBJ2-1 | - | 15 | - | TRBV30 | CAWSAGGGAGNEQFF | TGTGCCTGGAGTGCGGGTGGGGGAGCCGGCAATGAGCAGTTCTTC
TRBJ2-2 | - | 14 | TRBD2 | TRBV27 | CASSLAGATGELFF | TGTGCCAGCAGCCTAGCGGGGGCCACCGGGGAGCTGTTTTTT
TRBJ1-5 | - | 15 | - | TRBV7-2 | CASSLAPSPGQPQHF | TGTGCCAGCAGCTTAGCCCCGTCCCCGGGACAGCCCCAGCATTTT